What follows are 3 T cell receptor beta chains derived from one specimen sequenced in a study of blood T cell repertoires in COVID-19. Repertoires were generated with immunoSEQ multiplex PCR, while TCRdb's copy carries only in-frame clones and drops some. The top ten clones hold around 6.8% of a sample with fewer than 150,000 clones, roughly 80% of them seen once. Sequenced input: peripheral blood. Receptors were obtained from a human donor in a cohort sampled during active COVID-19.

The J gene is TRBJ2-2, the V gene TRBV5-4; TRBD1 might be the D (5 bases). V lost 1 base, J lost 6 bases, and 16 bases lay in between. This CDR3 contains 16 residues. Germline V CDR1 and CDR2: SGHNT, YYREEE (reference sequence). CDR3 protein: CASSLQGSPGAGELFF. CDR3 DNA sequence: TGTGCCAGCAGCTTGCAGGGATCTCCTGGGGCCGGGGAGCTGTTTTTT.

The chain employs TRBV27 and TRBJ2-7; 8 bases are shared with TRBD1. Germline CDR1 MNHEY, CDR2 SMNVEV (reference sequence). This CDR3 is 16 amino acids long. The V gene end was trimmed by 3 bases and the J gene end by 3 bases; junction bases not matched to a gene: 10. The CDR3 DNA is TGTGCCAGCAGTTTCCTTCCCTTACAGGGGGGCTACGAGCAGTACTTC. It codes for CASSFLPLQGGYEQYF.

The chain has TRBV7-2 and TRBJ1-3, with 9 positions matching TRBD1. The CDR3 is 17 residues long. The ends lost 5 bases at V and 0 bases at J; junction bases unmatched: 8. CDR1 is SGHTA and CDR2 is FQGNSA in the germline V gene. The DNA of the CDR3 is TGTGCCAGCAGCGGAGGACAGGGGACTCTCTCTGGAAACACCATATATTTT. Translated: CASSGGQGTLSGNTIYF.